The clone carrying this T cell receptor (beta chain) was seen a handful of times. This sample was included in a study of blood T cell repertoires in COVID-19. The wider study: The origin of the acute and convalescent COVID-19 samples was the United States, Italy and Spain. PBMCs, B-cell-depleted T cells, or T cells were the source of the cDNA or gDNA that made up the material.

Original analysis: Quantification of nucleated cells was approximated via reference gene primer amplification. This table comes from immunoSEQ multiplex PCR, and its TCRdb copy is limited to in-frame clones, with some not included. That table is the source of V, J and clone size, and D and trimming were worked out from the DNA. The sample yields roughly 20,000 clones, 87% seen once. The CDR3 runs 13 residues. The V gene's germline CDR1 is SGHRS and CDR2 YFSETQ. V lost 7 bases, J lost 4 bases, and 5 bases stayed unmatched. The receptor was derived from a human donor in a cohort sampled during active COVID-19. The donor label of this sample is uncertain. This chain connects TRBV5-1 to TRBJ1-2, with 9 bases matching TRBD1. The material sequenced was peripheral blood. This chain's CDR3 is CASDPGQGYGYTF. CDR3 coding DNA: TGCGCCAGCGATCCGGGACAGGGCTATGGCTACACCTTC.